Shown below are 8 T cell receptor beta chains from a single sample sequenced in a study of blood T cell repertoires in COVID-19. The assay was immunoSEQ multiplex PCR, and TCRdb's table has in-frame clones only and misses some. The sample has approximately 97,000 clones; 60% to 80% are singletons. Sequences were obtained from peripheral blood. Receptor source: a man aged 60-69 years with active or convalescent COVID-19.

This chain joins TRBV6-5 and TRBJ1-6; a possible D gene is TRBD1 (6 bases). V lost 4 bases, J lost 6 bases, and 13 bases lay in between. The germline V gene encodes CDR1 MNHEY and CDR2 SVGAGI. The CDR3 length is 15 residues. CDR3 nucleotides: TGTGCCAGCAGTTCGCACTGGACAGTTAATTCACCCCTCCACTTT. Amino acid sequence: CASSSHWTVNSPLHF.

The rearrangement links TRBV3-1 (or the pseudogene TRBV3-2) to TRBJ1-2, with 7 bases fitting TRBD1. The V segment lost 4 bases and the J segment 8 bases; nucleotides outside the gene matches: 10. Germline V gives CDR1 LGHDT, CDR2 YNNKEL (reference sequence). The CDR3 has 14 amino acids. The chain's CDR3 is CASSREGARGGYTF. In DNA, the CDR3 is TGTGCCAGCAGCCGTGAGGGGGCGCGGGGAGGCTACACCTTC.

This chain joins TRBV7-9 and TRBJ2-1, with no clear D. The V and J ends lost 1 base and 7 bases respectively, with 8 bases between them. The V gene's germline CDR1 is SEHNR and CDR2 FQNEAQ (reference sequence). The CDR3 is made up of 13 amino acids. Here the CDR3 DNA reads TGTGCCAGCAGCTTAGGACAAGTTAATGAGCAGTTCTTC. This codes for CASSLGQVNEQFF.

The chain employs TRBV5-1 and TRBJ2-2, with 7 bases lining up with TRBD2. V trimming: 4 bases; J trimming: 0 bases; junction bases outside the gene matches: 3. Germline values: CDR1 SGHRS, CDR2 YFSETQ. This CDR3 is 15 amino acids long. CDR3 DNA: TGCGCCAGCAGCGATGGACTAGCGAACACCGGGGAGCTGTTTTTT. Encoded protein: CASSDGLANTGELFF.

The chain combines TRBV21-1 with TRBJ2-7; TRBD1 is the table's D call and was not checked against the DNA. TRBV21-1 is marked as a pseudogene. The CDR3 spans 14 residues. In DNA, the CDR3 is TGTGCCAACTTCCCGGGACAGGGCATTAAGGAGCAGTACTTC. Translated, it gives CANFPGQGIKEQYF.

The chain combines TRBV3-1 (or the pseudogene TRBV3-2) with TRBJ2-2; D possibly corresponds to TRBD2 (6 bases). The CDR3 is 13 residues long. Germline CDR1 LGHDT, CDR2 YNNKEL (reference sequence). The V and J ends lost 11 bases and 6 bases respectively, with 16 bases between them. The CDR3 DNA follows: TGTGCCTGCGCGGCTAGCGCTTCCGGGGAGCTGTTTTTT. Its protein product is CACAASASGELFF.

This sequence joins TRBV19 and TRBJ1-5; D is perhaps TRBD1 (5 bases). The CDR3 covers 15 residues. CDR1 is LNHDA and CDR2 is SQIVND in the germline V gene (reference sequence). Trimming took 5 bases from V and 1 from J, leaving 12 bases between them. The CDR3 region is CASSAGLVSNQPQHF. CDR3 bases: TGTGCCAGTAGTGCGGGACTCGTAAGCAATCAGCCCCAGCATTTT. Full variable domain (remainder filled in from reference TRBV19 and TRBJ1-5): DGGITQSPKYLFRKEGQNVTLSCEQNLNHDAMYWYRQDPGQGLRLIYYSQIVNDFQKGDIAEGYSVSREKKESFPLTVTSAQKNPTAFYLCASSAGLVSNQPQHFGDGTRLSIL.

CDR3 residues: CASSLDYRALYNSPLHF. The CDR3 DNA sequence: TGCGCCAGCAGCTTGGATTACAGGGCCCTCTATAATTCACCCCTCCACTTT. This chain joins TRBV5-1 and TRBJ1-6, with a tentative D call TRBD1 (6 bases). In germline, CDR1 is SGHRS, CDR2 YFSETQ. There are 17 residues in the CDR3. V was cut by 0 bases and J by 3 bases, with 13 bases left in between.